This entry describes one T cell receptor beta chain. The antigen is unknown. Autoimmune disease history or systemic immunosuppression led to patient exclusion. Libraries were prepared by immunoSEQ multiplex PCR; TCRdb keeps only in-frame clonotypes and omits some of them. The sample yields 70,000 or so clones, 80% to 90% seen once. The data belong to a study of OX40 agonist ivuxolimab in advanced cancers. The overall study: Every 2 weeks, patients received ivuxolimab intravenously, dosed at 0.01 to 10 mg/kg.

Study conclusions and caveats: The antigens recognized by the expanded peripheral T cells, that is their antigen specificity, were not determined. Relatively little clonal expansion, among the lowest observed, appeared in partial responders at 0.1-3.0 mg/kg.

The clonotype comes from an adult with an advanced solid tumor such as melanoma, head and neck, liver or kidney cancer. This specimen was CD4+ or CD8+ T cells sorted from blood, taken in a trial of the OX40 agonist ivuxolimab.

The DNA of the CDR3 is TGTGCCAGCAGCTTATTCAGGGCGTACAATGAGCAGTTCTTC. This sequence encodes CASSLFRAYNEQFF. The chain joins TRBV7-2 to TRBJ2-1, with a possible D match to TRBD1 (5 bases). The CDR3 has 14 amino acids. V lost 2 bases, J lost 4 bases, and 9 bases lay in between. Germline V lookup: CDR1 SGHTA, CDR2 FQGNSA.